Presented here are 30 T cell receptor beta chains from one specimen sequenced in a study of T cells in Graves' hyperthyroidism and ophthalmopathy. Amplification yielded TCR beta CDR3 regions, with RNA transcripts as the source. An initial round of RT-PCR targeting the TCR CDR3 relied on the HTBI primer set. MiXCR was run by TCRdb on the multiplex PCR reads, yielding one entry per CDR3 protein. The data show about 610,000 distinct CDR3 sequences, roughly 15% seen once. The sequenced material came from blood. The receptor set was obtained from a woman aged 35 to 49 with Graves' ophthalmopathy.

J is TRBJ2-5 and V is TRBV29-1; D is uncertain. This CDR3 contains 12 residues. The V gene's germline CDR1 is SQVTM and CDR2 ANQGSEA. Between the trimmed V and J ends, which lost 3 bases and 4 bases, there was a span of 9 bases. The chain's CDR3 is CSVESIGETQYF. The DNA for the CDR3 is TGCAGCGTTGAGAGTATAGGAGAGACCCAGTACTTC.

The table lists this clonotype with a few counts. This rearrangement joins TRBV28 to TRBJ1-2, with 9 positions matching TRBD1. The CDR3 runs to 14 residues. V shed 5 bases and J 5 bases; nucleotides not matched to a gene: 6. The germline V gene encodes CDR1 MDHEN and CDR2 SYDVKM. CDR3 coding DNA: TGTGCCAGCAGTCCAACAGGGGGCATTTATGGCTACACCTTC. This encodes CASSPTGGIYGYTF.

This clonotype has ten or more counts. This chain uses TRBV6-1 with TRBJ1-1, with D possibly TRBD1 on 6 matching bases. The V end lost 4 bases, the J end lost 1 base, and 13 bases lay between the germline ends. The CDR3 is 15 amino acids. CDR1 and CDR2 from the germline V gene are MNHNS and SASEGT. The chain's CDR3 is CASSVPTGTNTEAFF. The CDR3 DNA sequence: TGTGCCAGCAGTGTCCCGACAGGAACGAACACTGAAGCTTTCTTT.

The chain links TRBV3-1 to TRBJ1-5, with 7 bases matching TRBD1. This CDR3 comprises 16 residues. Per germline, CDR1 LGHDT and CDR2 YNNKEL (reference sequence). V lost 0 bases, J lost 5 bases, and 7 bases stayed unmatched. The CDR3 spells CASSQDFRGSYQPQHF. CDR3 nucleotide sequence: TGTGCCAGCAGCCAAGATTTCAGGGGGTCCTATCAGCCCCAGCATTTT.

Only a few counts were recorded for this clonotype. V is TRBV28 and J is TRBJ2-7; D is unclear. The CDR3 consists of 13 residues. V lost 6 bases and J lost 7, with 16 bases in between. CDR1 MDHEN and CDR2 SYDVKM come from the germline V gene. The CDR3 DNA follows: TGTGCCAGCAGCTCGAGAGACGGGCTTGAGCAGTACTTC. This sequence encodes CASSSRDGLEQYF.

The chain has TRBV5-1 and TRBJ2-5; 9 nucleotides line up with TRBD1. Germline CDR1 and CDR2: SGHRS and YFSETQ. The CDR3 extends over 15 amino acids. The ends lost 4 bases at V and 5 bases at J; junction bases unmatched: 9. CDR3 residues: CASSLNRDRVETQYF. In DNA, the CDR3 is TGCGCCAGCAGCCTAAACCGGGACAGGGTTGAGACCCAGTACTTC.

This clonotype appeared many times. The genes are TRBV19 and TRBJ2-2, with 7 positions matching TRBD2. CDR1 is LNHDA, CDR2 SQIVND, per germline (reference sequence). The CDR3 extends over 13 amino acids. The V and J ends lost 7 bases and 6 bases, in that order; junction bases with no gene match: 5. CDR3 nucleotides: TGTGCCAGTACCCTGGGGGGGGCCGGGGAGCTGTTTTTT. It yields the protein CASTLGGAGELFF.

This clonotype was counted at least ten times. V and J are TRBV12-3 or TRBV12-4 and TRBJ1-6; TRBD1 aligns across 9 bases. Trimming at V came to 4 bases and at J to 9 bases, leaving 4 bases not matched to a gene. The CDR3 loop spans 14 amino acids. The CDR3 DNA reads TGTGCCAGCAGTTCCACAGGGGGCGCTTCACCCCTCCACTTT. It specifies CASSSTGGASPLHF.

The J gene is TRBJ1-5, the V gene TRBV14; the D is unclear. The CDR3 length is 13 residues. Trimming took off 2 bases at V and 13 bases at J, with 15 bases between the two ends. Germline lookup yields CDR1 SGHDN and CDR2 FVKESK. DNA for the CDR3: TGTGCCAGCAGCCAATCGTCGGGTTATACGCAGCATTTT. Protein: CASSQSSGYTQHF.

Written as DNA, the CDR3 is TGTGCCACCAGCAGAGCCGGGGGCTTTCGAGGCGAGCAGTACTTC. Amino acids: CATSRAGGFRGEQYF. V is TRBV15 and J is TRBJ2-7; possibly TRBD1 or TRBD2 for D (6 bases each). Germline V lookup: CDR1 LNHNV, CDR2 YYDKDF (reference sequence). The V end lost 1 base, the J end lost 6 bases, and 16 bases lay between the germline ends. This CDR3 is built from 15 residues.

This clonotype has ten or more counts. The genes are TRBV9 and TRBJ1-1; D unresolved. The CDR3 sequence is 13 residues long. V shed 1 base and J shed 5 bases, with 9 bases lying between them. CDR1 is SGDLS and CDR2 is YYNGEE in the germline V gene. In DNA, the CDR3 is TGTGCCAGCAGCGTAACAAGAACGACTGAAGCTTTCTTT. Its translation is CASSVTRTTEAFF.

Details on this clonotype: The junction departs from the called germline gene at one end, perhaps through a read error. This chain uses TRBV2 with TRBJ2-7, with D possibly TRBD2 on 5 matching bases. This CDR3 is built from 16 residues. Germline CDR1 is SNHLY and CDR2 is FYNNEI. CDR3 bases: TGTGCCAGCAGTAGAGGGTTGTGGACGGAAACCTACGGGCAGTACTTC. It encodes CASSRGLWTETYGQYF.

This clonotype was recorded at least ten times. The chain links TRBV27 to TRBJ2-5; D not resolved. Germline assignment: CDR1 MNHEY and CDR2 SMNVEV (reference sequence). CDR3 length: 15 residues. V lost 3 bases and J lost 0, with 11 bases in between. The CDR3 DNA reads TGTGCCAGCAGTTTTTGGCCAAGCCACCAAGAGACCCAGTACTTC. Amino acids: CASSFWPSHQETQYF.

In this sample, this clonotype turned up a few times. The chain joins TRBV7-2 to TRBJ2-7; TRBD2 agrees at 7 bases. Germline V gene sequence: CDR1 SGHTA, CDR2 FQGNSA. Trimming at V came to 0 bases and at J to 1 base, leaving 3 bases not matched to a gene. The CDR3 covers 15 residues. CDR3 region: CASSLANGGSYEQYF. The CDR3 bases are TGTGCCAGCAGCTTAGCGAACGGGGGGTCCTACGAGCAGTACTTC.

This clonotype showed up just a few times. The chain has TRBV6-1 and TRBJ1-5; D might be TRBD1 (6 bases). Trimming took 5 bases from V and 6 from J, leaving 17 bases between them. Germline V gene data show CDR1 as MNHNS and CDR2 as SASEGT. The CDR3 is 15 amino acids. CDR3 bases: TGTGCCAGCAGTAAAGTACAGGGTTTCCCTCAGCCCCAGCATTTT. Encoded protein: CASSKVQGFPQPQHF.

There are many counts of this clonotype. The rearrangement links TRBV12-3 or TRBV12-4 to TRBJ2-2, with D possibly TRBD2 on 6 matching bases. V was clipped by 8 bases and J by 2 bases, with 12 bases between them. The CDR3 is 14 residues long. In DNA, the CDR3 is TGTGCCAGCGACGGGGGATCTAACACCGGGGAGCTGTTTTTT. Its protein product is CASDGGSNTGELFF.

This clonotype was recorded many times. The chain couples TRBV28 to TRBJ2-5; D is uncertain. Germline CDR1 reads MDHEN; CDR2 reads SYDVKM. This CDR3 contains 14 residues. The V and J ends lost 6 bases and 3 bases respectively, with 14 bases between them. CDR3 coding DNA: TGTGCCAGCAGCCGAATCGCGGTCGAAGAGACCCAGTACTTC. Amino acids: CASSRIAVEETQYF. Filled out from reference TRBV28 and TRBJ2-5, the complete variable domain reads DVKVTQSSRYLVKRTGEKVFLECVQDMDHENMFWYRQDPGLGLRLIYFSYDVKMKEKGDIPEGYSVSREKKERFSLILESASTNQTSMYLCASSRIAVEETQYFGPGTRLLVL.

There are a few counts of this clonotype. The chain links TRBV27 to TRBJ2-7; D gene ambiguous. The CDR3 has 15 residues. Germline V gene lookup returns CDR1 MNHEY and CDR2 SMNVEV (reference sequence). Trimming removed 0 bases at V and 3 bases at J, with 12 bases between. The CDR3: CASSLSTGPDYEQYF. Written as DNA, the CDR3 is TGTGCCAGCAGTTTATCGACCGGACCGGACTACGAGCAGTACTTC.

This clonotype was seen only a few times. The chain uses TRBV4-2 and TRBJ2-7; weak D call: TRBD2 (6 bases). V was trimmed by 0 bases and J by 3 bases, leaving 12 bases between them. In germline, CDR1 is LGHNA, CDR2 YNFKEQ. The CDR3 totals 15 residues. CDR3 loop: CASSQERDSLYEQYF. CDR3 DNA: TGTGCCAGCAGCCAAGAGCGGGATTCCCTCTACGAGCAGTACTTC.

This clonotype was seen many times. The V gene is TRBV19, the J gene TRBJ1-3; D uncertain. CDR1 is LNHDA and CDR2 is SQIVND in the germline V gene (reference sequence). The CDR3 sequence is 14 residues long. Trimming took 7 bases from V and 0 from J, leaving 10 bases between them. DNA for the CDR3: TGTGCCAGTACGTACGCGAGCTCTGGAAACACCATATATTTT. Its protein is CASTYASSGNTIYF.

This clonotype was found many times. V usage is TRBV12-3 or TRBV12-4 and J usage is TRBJ2-2, with D unclear. V was cut by 6 bases and J by 6 bases, with 17 bases left in between. The CDR3 is made up of 15 amino acids. The CDR3 DNA sequence: TGTGCCAGCAGACCGGGCGGTAGCTCCGCCGGGGAGCTGTTTTTT. It specifies CASRPGGSSAGELFF.

This clonotype was detected many times. The junction departs from the called germline gene at one end, perhaps through a read error. The genes are TRBV5-1 and TRBJ2-7, with D tentatively TRBD1 (5 bases). This CDR3 has 13 amino acids. From germline, CDR1 is SGHRS and CDR2 YFSETQ. The chain's CDR3 is CASSLGQGYKQYF. The CDR3 region has the DNA TGCGCCAGCAGCTTGGGGCAGGGCTACAAGCAGTACTTC.

This clonotype was counted between two and nine times. The chain combines TRBV28 with TRBJ2-7; 8 positions match TRBD1. With 6 bases clipped from V and 4 bases from J, the junction kept 11 bases outside the gene matches. This CDR3 comprises 15 residues. Germline loops: CDR1 MDHEN, CDR2 SYDVKM. The chain's CDR3 is CASRRQGPYLYEQYF. The CDR3 nucleotides read TGTGCCAGCAGGCGACAGGGGCCTTATTTGTACGAGCAGTACTTC. Using reference TRBV28 and TRBJ2-7 for the parts outside the CDR3, the full variable domain is DVKVTQSSRYLVKRTGEKVFLECVQDMDHENMFWYRQDPGLGLRLIYFSYDVKMKEKGDIPEGYSVSREKKERFSLILESASTNQTSMYLCASRRQGPYLYEQYFGPGTRLTVT.

This clonotype was seen at least ten times. This rearrangement joins TRBV6-1 to TRBJ2-5, with 12 bases lining up with TRBD2. Germline CDR1 MNHNS, CDR2 SASEGT. This CDR3 spans 18 amino acids. V gave up 5 bases and J gave up 5 bases; unmatched junction bases: 15. The CDR3 loop reads CASSRSSRLAGVYETQYF. CDR3 DNA: TGTGCCAGCAGTCGCTCCAGCCGACTAGCGGGAGTCTATGAGACCCAGTACTTC.

The rearrangement uses TRBV5-5 and TRBJ1-1; no definite D call. V was clipped by 6 bases and J by 5 bases, with 17 bases between them. The CDR3 is made up of 14 amino acids. CDR1 SGHKS and CDR2 YYEKEE come from the germline V gene (reference sequence). The CDR3 nucleotides read TGTGCCAGCATCCATCTCACCGGAGAAACTGAAGCTTTCTTT. Amino acid sequence: CASIHLTGETEAFF. The full variable domain, with the rest looked up from reference TRBV5-5 and TRBJ1-1, is DAGVTQSPTHLIKTRGQQVTLRCSPISGHKSVSWYQQVLGQGPQFIFQYYEKEERGRGNFPDRFSARQFPNYSSELNVNALLLGDSALYLCASIHLTGETEAFFGQGTRLTVV.

This clonotype was seen only a few times. The chain combines TRBV7-2 with TRBJ2-5, with a tentative D call TRBD2 (5 bases). CDR1 is SGHTA and CDR2 is FQGNSA in the germline V gene. There are 14 residues in the CDR3. V was trimmed by 7 bases and J by 0 bases, leaving 12 bases between them. In DNA, the CDR3 is TGTGCCAGCATCTCTAGCCAAGACCAAGAGACCCAGTACTTC. Translation: CASISSQDQETQYF.

This clonotype was counted at least ten times. The rearrangement links TRBV6-5 to TRBJ1-2, with a tentative D call TRBD1 (5 bases). The CDR3 loop spans 13 amino acids. Germline V lookup: CDR1 MNHEY, CDR2 SVGAGI. Trimming stripped 5 bases from V and 4 bases from J, with 11 bases between. The CDR3 DNA follows: TGTGCCAGCAGTCATCCCGGGGGCTATGGCTACACCTTC. The encoded protein is CASSHPGGYGYTF.

The rearrangement links TRBV28 to TRBJ1-1; 11 bases match TRBD1. The CDR3 contains 14 residues. After removal of 8 bases from V and 5 bases from J, the junction contained 7 bases not matched to a gene. Germline CDR1 reads MDHEN; CDR2 reads SYDVKM. In DNA form, the CDR3 reads TGTGCCAGCGGGCCGGGACAGGGGGAGACTGAAGCTTTCTTT. This encodes CASGPGQGETEAFF.

V gene TRBV6-1 combines with J gene TRBJ1-3; D is unresolved. CDR1 and CDR2 from the germline V gene are MNHNS and SASEGT. The CDR3 has 15 residues. The V end was cut by 7 bases, the J end by 0 bases, with 13 bases between. DNA of the CDR3: TGTGCCAGCACCCCGGACCTCTACTCTGGAAACACCATATATTTT. This translates into CASTPDLYSGNTIYF.

There are many counts of this clonotype. The chain is built from TRBV28 and TRBJ1-6; TRBD1 aligns across 9 bases. Unmatched junction bases numbered 7, after V lost 5 bases and J lost 2 bases. The CDR3 loop spans 17 amino acids. Germline values: CDR1 MDHEN, CDR2 SYDVKM. The CDR3 nucleotides are TGTGCCAGCAGTCCCGGGACAGGGCGTCCCTATAATTCACCCCTCCACTTT. This gives the protein CASSPGTGRPYNSPLHF. The full variable domain, its missing parts supplied by reference TRBV28 and TRBJ1-6, is DVKVTQSSRYLVKRTGEKVFLECVQDMDHENMFWYRQDPGLGLRLIYFSYDVKMKEKGDIPEGYSVSREKKERFSLILESASTNQTSMYLCASSPGTGRPYNSPLHFGNGTRLTVT.